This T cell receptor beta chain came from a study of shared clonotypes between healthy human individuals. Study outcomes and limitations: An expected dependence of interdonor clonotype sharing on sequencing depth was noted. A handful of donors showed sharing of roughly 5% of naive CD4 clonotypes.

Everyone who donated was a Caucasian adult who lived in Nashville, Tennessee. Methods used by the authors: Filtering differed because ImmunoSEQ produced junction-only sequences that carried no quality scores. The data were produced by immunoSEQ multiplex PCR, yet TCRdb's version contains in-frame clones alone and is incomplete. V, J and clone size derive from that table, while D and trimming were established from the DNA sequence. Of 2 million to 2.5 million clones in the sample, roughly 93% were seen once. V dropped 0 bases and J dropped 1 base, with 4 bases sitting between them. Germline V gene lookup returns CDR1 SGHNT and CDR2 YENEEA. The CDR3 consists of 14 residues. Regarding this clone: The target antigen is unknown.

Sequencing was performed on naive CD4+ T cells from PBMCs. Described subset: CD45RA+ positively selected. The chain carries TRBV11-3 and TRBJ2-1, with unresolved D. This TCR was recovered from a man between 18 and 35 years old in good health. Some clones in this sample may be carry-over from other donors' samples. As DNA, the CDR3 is TGTGCCAGCAGCTTAGACAGTTCCTACAATGAGCAGTTCTTC. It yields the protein CASSLDSSYNEQFF.